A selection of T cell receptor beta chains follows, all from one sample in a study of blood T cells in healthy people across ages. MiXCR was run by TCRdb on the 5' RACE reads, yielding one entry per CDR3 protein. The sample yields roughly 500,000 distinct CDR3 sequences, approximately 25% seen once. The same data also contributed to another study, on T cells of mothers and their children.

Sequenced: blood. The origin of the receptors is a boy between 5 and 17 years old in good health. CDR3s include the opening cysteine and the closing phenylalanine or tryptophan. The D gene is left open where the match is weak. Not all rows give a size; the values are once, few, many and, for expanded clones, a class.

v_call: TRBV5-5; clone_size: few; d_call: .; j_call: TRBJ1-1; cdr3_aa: CASSLGRGAQDNTEAFF; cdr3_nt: TGTGCCAGCAGCTTGGGGAGGGGGGCCCAGGACAACACTGAAGCTTTCTTT
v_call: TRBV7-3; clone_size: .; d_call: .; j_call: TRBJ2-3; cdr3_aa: CASSSGITSTDTQYF; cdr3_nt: TGTGCCAGCAGCTCGGGGATAACTAGCACAGATACGCAGTATTTT
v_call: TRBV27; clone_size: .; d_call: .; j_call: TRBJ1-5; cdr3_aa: CASGRTGDQPQHF; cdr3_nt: TGTGCCAGCGGCCGGACGGGGGATCAGCCCCAGCATTTT
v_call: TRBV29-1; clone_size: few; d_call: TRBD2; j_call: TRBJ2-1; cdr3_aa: CSVAARLAMNEQFF; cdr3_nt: TGCAGCGTCGCAGCCCGACTAGCGATGAATGAGCAGTTCTTC
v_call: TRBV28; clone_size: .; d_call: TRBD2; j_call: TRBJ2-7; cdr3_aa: CASSHAGTSGVYEQYF; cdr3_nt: TGTGCCAGCAGCCACGCCGGGACTAGCGGAGTTTACGAGCAGTACTTC
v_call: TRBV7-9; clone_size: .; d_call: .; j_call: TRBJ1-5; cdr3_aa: CASSPVTGNQPQHF; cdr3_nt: TGTGCCAGCAGCCCAGTGACAGGCAATCAGCCCCAGCATTTT
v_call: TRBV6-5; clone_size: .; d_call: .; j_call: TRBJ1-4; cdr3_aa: CASSYSPQEKLFF; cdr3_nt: TGTGCCAGCAGTTACTCTCCGCAGGAAAAACTGTTTTTT
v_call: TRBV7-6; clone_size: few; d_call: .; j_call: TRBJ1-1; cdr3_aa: CASSLRDSNEAFF; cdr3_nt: TGTGCCAGCAGCTTACGCGACAGCAATGAAGCTTTCTTT
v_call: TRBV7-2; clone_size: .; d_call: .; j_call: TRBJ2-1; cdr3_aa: CASSGDPPHNEQFF; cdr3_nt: TGTGCCAGCAGCGGAGACCCTCCCCACAATGAGCAGTTCTTC
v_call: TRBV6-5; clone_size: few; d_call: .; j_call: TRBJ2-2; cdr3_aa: CASSYAPSAATNTGELFF; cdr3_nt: TGTGCCAGCAGTTACGCTCCCTCGGCGGCAACGAACACCGGGGAGCTGTTTTTT